This TCR beta chain was sequenced in a study of OX40 agonist ivuxolimab in advanced cancers. Overall study context: The patients' treatment was ivuxolimab, an agonistic anti-OX40 (CD134) antibody. A diagnosis of hepatocellular carcinoma, melanoma, renal cell or head and neck cancer was present in dose-escalation patients. Study observations and caveats: Among patients with partial responses at 0.1-3.0 mg/kg, clonal expansion was among the lowest.

Blood sampling took place at baseline, cycle 4 day 1, and cycle 7 day 1. The CDR3 covers 13 residues. Trimming pared 6 bases from V and 3 bases from J, leaving 11 bases between. Germline CDR1 reads MNHNY; CDR2 reads SVGAGI (reference sequence). Sequencing was performed with immunoSEQ multiplex PCR; in TCRdb, only in-frame clones are kept and a portion is missing. The data hold about 31,000 clones, with 82% observed a single time. Points on this clone: The antigen remains undetermined.

Material: CD4+ or CD8+ T cells sorted from blood, obtained in a trial of the OX40 agonist ivuxolimab. This clonotype originated in an adult with an advanced solid tumor such as melanoma, head and neck, liver or kidney cancer. The chain links TRBV6-6 to TRBJ1-1; TRBD1 might be the D (5 bases). CDR3 region: CASRRGQHTEAFF. CDR3 DNA: TGTGCCAGCAGGCGGGGCCAGCACACTGAAGCTTTCTTT.